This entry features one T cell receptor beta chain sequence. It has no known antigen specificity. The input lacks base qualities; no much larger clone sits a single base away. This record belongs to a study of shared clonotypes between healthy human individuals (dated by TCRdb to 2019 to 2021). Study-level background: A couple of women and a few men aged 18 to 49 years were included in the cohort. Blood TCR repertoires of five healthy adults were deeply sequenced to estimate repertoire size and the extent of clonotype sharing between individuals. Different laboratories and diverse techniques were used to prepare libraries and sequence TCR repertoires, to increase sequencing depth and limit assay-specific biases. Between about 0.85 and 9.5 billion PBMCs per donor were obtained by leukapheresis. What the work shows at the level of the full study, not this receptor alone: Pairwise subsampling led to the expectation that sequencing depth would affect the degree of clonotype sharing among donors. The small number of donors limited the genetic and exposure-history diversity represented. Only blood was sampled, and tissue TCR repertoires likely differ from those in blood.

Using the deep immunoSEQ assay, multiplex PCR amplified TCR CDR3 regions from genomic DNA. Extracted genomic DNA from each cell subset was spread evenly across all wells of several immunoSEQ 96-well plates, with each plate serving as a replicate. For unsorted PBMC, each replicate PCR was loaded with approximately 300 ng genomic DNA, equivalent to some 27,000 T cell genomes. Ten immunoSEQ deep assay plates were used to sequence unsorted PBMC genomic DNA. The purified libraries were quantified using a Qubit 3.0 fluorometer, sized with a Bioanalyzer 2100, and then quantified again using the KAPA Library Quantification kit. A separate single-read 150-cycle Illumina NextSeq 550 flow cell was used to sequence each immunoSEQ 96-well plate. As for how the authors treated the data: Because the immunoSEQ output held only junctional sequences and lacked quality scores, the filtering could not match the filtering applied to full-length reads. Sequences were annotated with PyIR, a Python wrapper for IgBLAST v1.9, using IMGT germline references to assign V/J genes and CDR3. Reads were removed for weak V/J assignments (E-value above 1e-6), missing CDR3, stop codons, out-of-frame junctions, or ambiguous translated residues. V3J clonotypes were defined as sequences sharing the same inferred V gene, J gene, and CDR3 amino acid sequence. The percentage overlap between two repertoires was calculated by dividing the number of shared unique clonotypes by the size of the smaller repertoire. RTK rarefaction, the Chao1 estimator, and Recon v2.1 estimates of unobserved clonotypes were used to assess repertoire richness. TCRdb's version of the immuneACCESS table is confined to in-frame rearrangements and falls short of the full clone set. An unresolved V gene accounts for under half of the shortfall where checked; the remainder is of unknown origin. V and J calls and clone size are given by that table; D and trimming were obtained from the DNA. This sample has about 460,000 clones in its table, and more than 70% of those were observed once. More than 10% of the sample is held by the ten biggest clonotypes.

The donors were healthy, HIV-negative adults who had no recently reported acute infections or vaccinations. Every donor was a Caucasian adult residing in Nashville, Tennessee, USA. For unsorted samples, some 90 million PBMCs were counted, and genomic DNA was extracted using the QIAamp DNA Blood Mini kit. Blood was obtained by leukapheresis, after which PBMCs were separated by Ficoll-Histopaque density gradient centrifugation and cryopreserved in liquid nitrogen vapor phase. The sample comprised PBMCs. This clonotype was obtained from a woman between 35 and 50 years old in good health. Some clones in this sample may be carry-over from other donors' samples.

The CDR3 loop reads CASSTNYPRRGVYNEQFF. The nucleotides read TGTGCCAGCAGCACTAACTACCCCAGGCGGGGGGTATACAATGAGCAGTTCTTC. The sequence joins TRBV5-6 to TRBJ2-1, and TRBD2 aligns with 8 junction nucleotides. CDR1 and CDR2, per the germline V gene, are SGHDT and YYEEEE. Including the terminal cysteine and phenylalanine, the CDR3 comprises 18 residues. Just CDR3 DNA is preserved here, 54 bases in frame from base 1. Relative to germline, V is missing 4 bases and J is missing 4 bases, with 16 bases of the junction outside any gene match. Here the CDR3 is joined to the reference TRBV5-6 and TRBJ2-1 genes, and the full variable domain is: DAGVTQSPTHLIKTRGQQVTLRCSPKSGHDTVSWYQQALGQGPQFIFQYYEEEERQRGNFPDRFSGHQFPNYSSELNVNALLLGDSALYLCASSTNYPRRGVYNEQFFGPGTRLTVL.